These 9 T cell receptor beta chains share one sample of origin, sequenced in a study of metastatic and nonmetastatic thyroid tumors. Before thyroid surgery, none of the patients had received any treatment. TCRdb re-analyzed the PCR reads through MiXCR. The data hold about 89,000 clones, with approximately 12% observed a single time. Sequencing input: tumor tissue. The receptor source for this set is a female donor with papillary thyroid cancer or a benign thyroid nodule (not recorded which). Some clones in this sample may be carry-over from other donors' samples.

As concerns this clone: This may arise from a read error, as a much more abundant clone is one base away. The V and J genes are TRBV27 and TRBJ2-5, with D possibly TRBD2 on 5 matching bases. The CDR3 spans 15 residues. Germline values: CDR1 MNHEY, CDR2 SMNVEV (reference sequence). Trimming shortened V by 5 bases and J by 10 bases, and 23 bases separated the two germline ends. The CDR3 protein is CASSPSFLVRRNQYF. CDR3 nucleotide sequence: TGTGCCAGCAGTCCCTCATTTCTGGTGCGGAGGAACCAGTACTTC.

In this sample, this clone turned up a few times. A single base separates this from a much larger clone, so it may be a read error. Other nucleotide sequences from this sample produce the same CDR3. The rearrangement joins TRBV6-1 to TRBJ2-7; D is possibly TRBD1 (5 bases). This CDR3 region has 12 residues. Germline V gives CDR1 MNHNS, CDR2 SASEGT. CDR3 coding DNA: TGTGCCAGTAGTGAAGGGGTCTACGAGCAGTACTTC. Encoded protein: CASSEGVYEQYF.

This clone occurred many times. The chain couples TRBV20-1 to TRBJ2-2; 7 nucleotides match TRBD2. The CDR3 totals 14 residues. Losses at the gene ends were 6 bases for V and 7 bases for J; bases not matched to a gene: 11. CDR1 is DFQATT and CDR2 is SNEGSKA in the germline V gene (reference sequence). The CDR3 DNA reads as TGCAGTGCCATGAGGGAGGGCCTGGGCGGGGAGCTGTTTTTT. Residues: CSAMREGLGGELFF.

This clone was observed at least ten times. This chain joins TRBV9 and TRBJ2-7; possibly TRBD1 or TRBD2 for D (5 bases each). This CDR3 is built from 16 residues. CDR1 SGDLS and CDR2 YYNGEE come from the germline V gene. V was cut by 0 bases and J by 0 bases, with 13 bases left in between. The CDR3, as DNA: TGTGCCAGCAGCGTAGGGGACCTCCCAAGCTCCTACGAGCAGTACTTC. This codes for CASSVGDLPSSYEQYF.

The V and J genes are TRBV25-1 and TRBJ2-1; D unclear. V lost 2 bases to trimming and J lost 0 bases, with 11 bases between them. Germline CDR1 MGHDK, CDR2 SYGVNS. The length of the CDR3 is 16 residues. The CDR3 DNA follows: TGTGCCAGCAGTGAACTTACTTCCAGCTCCTACAATGAGCAGTTCTTC. Protein sequence: CASSELTSSSYNEQFF.

This clone was picked up many times. J is TRBJ2-1 and V is TRBV3-1; D remains unclear. V lost 0 bases and J 2 bases, leaving 5 bases between the germline ends. CDR3 size: 14 residues. Germline V gene lookup returns CDR1 LGHDT and CDR2 YNNKEL (reference sequence). CDR3 loop: CASSQDLTYNEQFF. As DNA, the CDR3 is TGTGCCAGCAGCCAAGACCTCACCTACAATGAGCAGTTCTTC.

As to this clone: This may come from a read error, since a much larger clone is one base off. The CDR3 nucleotides are TGTGCCAGCAGCTCGTCGGGAAATGAGCAGTTCTTC. This gives the protein CASSSSGNEQFF. J is TRBJ2-1 and V is TRBV2, with D tentatively TRBD2 (5 bases). V was shortened by 6 bases and J by 7 bases, with 10 bases between the two germline ends. Germline-derived CDR1 and CDR2 are SNHLY and FYNNEI. This CDR3 comprises 12 residues. Looking up the rest from reference TRBV2 and TRBJ2-1 gives the full variable domain: EPEVTQTPSHQVTQMGQEVILRCVPISNHLYFYWYRQILGQKVEFLVSFYNNEISEKSEIFDDQFSVERPDGSNFTLKIRSTKLEDSAMYFCASSSSGNEQFFGPGTRLTVL.

This clone was counted many times. The V and J genes are TRBV30 and TRBJ2-3; possibly TRBD2 for D (6 bases). CDR1 is GTSNPN and CDR2 is SVGIG in the germline V gene (reference sequence). V was pared by 7 bases and J by 2 bases, with 13 bases between. The CDR3 runs to 13 residues. The CDR3 protein is CASGGVYTDTQYF. The CDR3 nucleotides read TGTGCCTCAGGCGGGGTCTACACAGATACGCAGTATTTT.

For this clone: A read error may be the cause here, since a much bigger clone is one base away. The gene calls are TRBV6-5 and TRBJ1-1, with 7 bases matching TRBD1. This CDR3 is built from 14 residues. From germline, CDR1 is MNHEY and CDR2 SVGAGI. The CDR3 nucleotides read TGTGCCAGCAAATTGGGTACAGGGGACACTGAATCTTTCTTT. Translated: CASKLGTGDTESFF.